These T cell receptor beta chains were read from a single sample in a study of identifying expanded T cells in peripheral blood. TCRdb keeps only in-frame clones here, not all; method: immunoSEQ multiplex PCR. The repertoire consists of some 81,000 clones, with 70% to 90% occurring once and the leading ten covering about 18%. Sample: blood. The source of these receptors is a person between 18 and 75 years old in good health. The CDR3 runs from the conserved cysteine through the conserved F or W. A D gene is named only where the DNA matches it firmly. Not all rows give a size; the values are once, few, many and, for expanded clones, a class.

CSVARALDRSGEQYF	TGCAGCGTTGCTCGCGCCTTGGACAGGTCCGGCGAGCAGTACTTC	.	TRBV29-1	TRBJ2-7	TRBD1
CASSWDREGNGELFF	TGTGCCAGCAGCTGGGACAGGGAAGGCAACGGGGAGCTGTTTTTT	.	TRBV25-1	TRBJ2-2	TRBD1
CASSTLRSGTSYNEQFF	TGTGCCAGCAGCACCCTGAGGAGCGGAACCTCCTACAATGAGCAGTTCTTC	.	TRBV9	TRBJ2-1	.
CASSKREREGSTGELFF	TGTGCCAGCAGCAAAAGGGAGCGGGAGGGCTCCACCGGGGAGCTGTTTTTT	.	TRBV21-1	TRBJ2-2	.
CASSILQENEKLFF	TGTGCCAGTAGTATATTGCAGGAGAATGAAAAACTGTTTTTT	.	TRBV19	TRBJ1-4	.
CASSERRWGSSSNEQFF	TGTGCCAGCAGTGAAAGGAGGTGGGGGTCCTCTTCCAATGAGCAGTTCTTC	.	TRBV6-1	TRBJ2-1	.
CSVQTLRTSGSNEQFF	TGCAGCGTTCAAACCCTCCGGACTAGCGGGAGCAATGAGCAGTTCTTC	few	TRBV29-1	TRBJ2-1	TRBD2
CASSLDRGGYGYTF	TGTGCCAGCAGCTTGGACAGGGGGGGCTATGGCTACACCTTC	.	TRBV7-2	TRBJ1-2	TRBD1
CASSSFQGSSYNEQFF	TGTGCCAGCAGCTCGTTCCAGGGGAGCTCCTACAATGAGCAGTTCTTC	once	TRBV5-5	TRBJ2-1	.
CASSPPTGFGGYTF	TGTGCCAGCAGCCCTCCTACAGGGTTTGGCGGCTACACCTTC	.	TRBV6-5	TRBJ1-2	.
CASSLLAGETQYF	TGTGCCAGCAGTTTACTAGCGGGAGAGACCCAGTACTTC	.	TRBV28	TRBJ2-5	TRBD2
CASSFGPGRDTIYF	TGTGCCAGCAGCTTCGGACCGGGGAGGGACACCATATATTTT	few	TRBV7-2	TRBJ1-3	.
CASSQTSGAVYGYTF	TGCGCCAGCAGCCAGACCAGCGGGGCGGTCTATGGCTACACCTTC	.	TRBV5-1	TRBJ1-2	.
CASSGQETYEQYF	TGTGCCAGCAGCGGACAGGAAACCTACGAGCAGTACTTC	.	TRBV25-1	TRBJ2-7	TRBD1
CASSIQNTYEQYF	TGTGCCAGTAGTATACAGAATACCTACGAGCAGTACTTC	.	TRBV19	TRBJ2-7	.
CASSLFRTHYEQYF	TGTGCCAGCAGTTTATTTAGGACACACTACGAGCAGTACTTC	.	TRBV28	TRBJ2-7	.
CAWSQTLNYGYTF	TGTGCCTGGAGTCAGACGTTAAACTATGGCTACACCTTC	.	TRBV30	TRBJ1-2	.
CASSVGLAGSYEQYF	TGTGCCAGTAGTGTGGGACTAGCGGGGTCCTACGAGCAGTACTTC	.	TRBV19	TRBJ2-7	TRBD2
CASSKGGSLAKNIQYF	TGTGCCAGCAGTAAAGGGGGCAGTCTAGCCAAAAACATTCAGTACTTC	.	TRBV7-2	TRBJ2-4	TRBD1
CASSLLHSNHPIEQYF	TGCGCCAGCAGCTTATTGCATTCCAACCACCCTATCGAGCAGTACTTC	.	TRBV5-1	TRBJ2-7	.
CAISVGGGQPQHF	TGTGCCATCAGTGTAGGAGGTGGGCAGCCCCAGCATTTT	few	TRBV10-3	TRBJ1-5	.
CASSESTGVVSYEQYF	TGCGCCAGCAGTGAGTCAACGGGAGTCGTCTCCTACGAGCAGTACTTC	.	TRBV10-2	TRBJ2-7	.
CAIQIGGGVDTQYF	TGTGCCATCCAGATAGGAGGCGGGGTAGATACGCAGTATTTT	.	TRBV10-3	TRBJ2-3	.
CSVGTSGSRETQYF	TGCAGCGTTGGAACTAGCGGGAGTCGGGAGACCCAGTACTTC	.	TRBV29-1	TRBJ2-5	TRBD2
CASSIKLGDGTVGTYEQYF	TGTGCCAGTAGTATCAAATTAGGGGACGGGACAGTCGGTACCTACGAGCAGTACTTC	.	TRBV19	TRBJ2-7	TRBD1
CANPDENTIYF	TGTGCCAATCCGGACGAAAACACCATATATTTT	.	TRBV19	TRBJ1-3	.
CASSNGDRGSNTEAFF	TGTGCCAGCAGCAATGGGGACAGGGGGTCGAACACTGAAGCTTTCTTT	.	TRBV5-4	TRBJ1-1	TRBD1
CASSVSRDRDYEQYF	TGTGCCAGCAGCGTATCCCGGGACAGGGACTACGAGCAGTACTTC	.	TRBV9	TRBJ2-7	TRBD1
CASSGTGGSYNEQFF	TGTGCCAGCAGCGGTACAGGGGGCAGCTACAATGAGCAGTTCTTC	.	TRBV5-4	TRBJ2-1	TRBD1
CSVESREGTQYF	TGCAGCGTTGAATCGAGGGAAGGGACCCAGTACTTC	.	TRBV29-1	TRBJ2-5	.
CASSEGGTGFSYEQYF	TGTGCCAGCAGTGAAGGGGGGACAGGATTCTCCTACGAGCAGTACTTC	many	TRBV2	TRBJ2-7	TRBD1
CASSSEGGRGYGYTF	TGCGCCAGCAGCTCCGAGGGGGGGCGCGGCTATGGCTACACCTTC	once	TRBV5-1	TRBJ1-2	.
CASSQDKGYSNQPQHF	TGCGCCAGCAGCCAAGATAAGGGATATAGCAATCAGCCCCAGCATTTT	.	TRBV4-1	TRBJ1-5	.
CASSLDRASGGDTQYF	TGTGCCAGCAGCTTAGATCGGGCTAGCGGGGGAGATACGCAGTATTTT	.	TRBV11-2	TRBJ2-3	TRBD2
CASSSPPAGADTQYF	TGTGCCAGCAGCTCCCCGCCGGCAGGGGCAGATACGCAGTATTTT	.	TRBV7-3	TRBJ2-3	.
CASSQFGTSGGFYNEQFF	TGCGCCAGCAGCCAATTTGGGACTAGCGGCGGCTTTTACAATGAGCAGTTCTTC	.	TRBV4-3	TRBJ2-1	TRBD2
CASSPGQKETQYF	TGTGCCAGCAGCCCCGGACAGAAAGAGACCCAGTACTTC	.	TRBV11-3	TRBJ2-5	.
CASSHGRAGYTF	TGTGCCAGCAGTCACGGACGGGCAGGCTACACCTTC	.	TRBV6-5	TRBJ1-2	.
CASSFPDRETQYF	TGCGCCAGCAGCTTTCCAGACAGAGAGACCCAGTACTTC	once	TRBV5-1	TRBJ2-5	.
CASSQGGGGQETQYF	TGTGCCAGCAGCCAAGGCGGCGGCGGCCAAGAGACCCAGTACTTC	.	TRBV4-2	TRBJ2-5	.
CSVEAGGPVPYEQYF	TGCAGCGTGGAAGCGGGAGGGCCAGTGCCCTACGAGCAGTACTTC	few	TRBV29-1	TRBJ2-7	TRBD2
CASSTRADENTEAFF	TGTGCCAGCTCCACCAGGGCAGATGAGAACACTGAAGCTTTCTTT	.	TRBV18	TRBJ1-1	.
CASSLGVQETQYF	TGTGCCAGCAGCTTAGGGGTCCAAGAGACCCAGTACTTC	.	TRBV7-3	TRBJ2-5	.
CASSFQQVRNTEAFF	TGTGCCAGCAGCTTCCAGCAGGTCCGGAACACTGAAGCTTTCTTT	.	TRBV5-5	TRBJ1-1	.
CASSLGQLSSYEQYF	TGTGCCAGCAGCTTGGGACAGTTGAGCTCCTACGAGCAGTACTTC	.	TRBV13	TRBJ2-7	TRBD1